The 10 T cell receptor beta chains below were found in one sample sequenced in a study of blood T cell repertoires in COVID-19. Generated by immunoSEQ multiplex PCR, the TCRdb table keeps only in-frame clones and is missing some. The profile shows 200,000 to 300,000 clones, 80% to 90% of them singletons. Sequenced input: peripheral blood. The source of these receptors is a woman aged 45 to 65 with acute or convalescent COVID-19.

This rearrangement joins TRBV19 to TRBJ1-5; perhaps TRBD1 as D (6 bases). Germline V gene sequence: CDR1 LNHDA, CDR2 SQIVND (reference sequence). Trimming removed 2 bases at V and 0 bases at J, with 14 bases between. The CDR3 sequence is 17 residues long. The CDR3 reads CASSISNRVYSNQPQHF. The CDR3 region has the DNA TGTGCCAGTAGTATATCAAACAGGGTTTATAGCAATCAGCCCCAGCATTTT.

Comments on this clone: One junction end does not reproduce the germline sequence, and a read error may be involved. The V and J genes are TRBV12-3 or TRBV12-4 and TRBJ2-3; D is ambiguous. CDR3 length: 12 amino acids. The CDR3 DNA is TGTGCCAGCAGCTTAGGCGGAGATACGCAGTATTTT. Translation gives CASSLGGDTQYF.

The chain joins TRBV11-3 to TRBJ2-3, with 13 bases identical to TRBD2. V lost 5 bases, J lost 4 bases, and 6 bases stayed unmatched. Germline values: CDR1 SGHNT, CDR2 YENEEA. The CDR3 consists of 16 residues. The CDR3 loop reads CASSEKLAGGPDTQYF. CDR3 DNA: TGTGCCAGCAGCGAAAAACTAGCGGGAGGGCCAGATACGCAGTATTTT.

J is TRBJ2-3 and V is TRBV29-1, with 11 bases lining up with TRBD2. V lost 7 bases and J lost 3; bases outside the gene matches: 6. The CDR3 totals 14 residues. Per the germline V gene, CDR1 is SQVTM and CDR2 is ANQGSEA. CDR3 nucleotides: TGCAGCGCCTCTACTAGCGGGAGTACAGATACGCAGTATTTT. Translation: CSASTSGSTDTQYF.

This chain links TRBV27 with TRBJ1-5; TRBD1 might be the D (6 bases). V lost 5 bases and J 3 bases, leaving 14 bases between the germline ends. CDR1 is MNHEY and CDR2 is SMNVEV in the germline V gene (reference sequence). The CDR3 covers 15 residues. The CDR3 DNA is TGTGCCAGCAGTCGGACCGACAGGCTCAATCAGCCCCAGCATTTT. As protein: CASSRTDRLNQPQHF.

J is TRBJ2-7 and V is TRBV19, with D perhaps matching TRBD1 (5 bases). CDR1 LNHDA and CDR2 SQIVND come from the germline V gene (reference sequence). The CDR3 sequence is 13 residues long. Trimming stripped 3 bases from V and 5 bases from J, with 11 bases between. In DNA form, the CDR3 reads TGTGCCAGTAGTATTGTCCAGGGTCACGAGCAGTACTTC. Amino acids: CASSIVQGHEQYF.

The rearrangement links TRBV18 to TRBJ1-3; tentatively, D is TRBD1 (5 bases). V lost 3 bases to trimming and J lost 0 bases, with 12 bases between them. The CDR3 totals 16 residues. Germline V gene data show CDR1 as KGHSH and CDR2 as LQKENI. The CDR3 region has the DNA TGTGCCAGCTCACCCTCCAGGGTTAGCTCTGGAAACACCATATATTTT. This sequence encodes CASSPSRVSSGNTIYF.

The chain joins TRBV24-1 to TRBJ2-3, with a weak D call TRBD1 (6 bases). In germline, CDR1 is KGHDR, CDR2 SFDVKD. Deletions cut 12 bases from V and 3 bases from J, with 15 bases between. CDR3 length: 13 amino acids. CDR3: CASQGSWTDTQYF. CDR3 in DNA: TGTGCCTCGCAGGGGTCCTGGACAGATACGCAGTATTTT.

The V gene is TRBV15, the J gene TRBJ2-1; possibly TRBD2 for D (5 bases). The CDR3 contains 14 residues. V lost 5 bases and J lost 4, with 12 bases in between. CDR1 and CDR2 (germline): LNHNV, YYDKDF (reference sequence). CDR3 region: CATSLEAWYNEQFF. The CDR3 coding sequence is TGTGCCACCAGCTTGGAGGCGTGGTACAATGAGCAGTTCTTC.

The rearrangement joins TRBV4-3 to TRBJ2-1, with D tentatively TRBD2 (6 bases). The germline CDR1 and CDR2 sequences are LGHNA and YSLEER. Trimming removed 1 base from V and 5 bases from J, with 15 bases in between. The CDR3 has 16 amino acids. The CDR3 DNA sequence: TGCGCCAGCAGCCAAGTGCATAGCGGTAAGAACAATGAGCAGTTCTTC. Protein: CASSQVHSGKNNEQFF.